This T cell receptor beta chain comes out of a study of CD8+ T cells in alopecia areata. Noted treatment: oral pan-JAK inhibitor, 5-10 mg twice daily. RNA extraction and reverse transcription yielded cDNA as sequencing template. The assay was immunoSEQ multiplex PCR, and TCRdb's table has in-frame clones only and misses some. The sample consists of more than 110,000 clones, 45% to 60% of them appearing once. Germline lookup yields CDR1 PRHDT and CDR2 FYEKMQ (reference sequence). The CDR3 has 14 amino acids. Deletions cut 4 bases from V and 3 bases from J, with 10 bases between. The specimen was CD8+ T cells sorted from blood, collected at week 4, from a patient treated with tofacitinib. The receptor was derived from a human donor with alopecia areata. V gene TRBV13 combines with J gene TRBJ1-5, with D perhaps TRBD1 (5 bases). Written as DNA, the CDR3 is TGTGCCAGCAGCTCGACAGAATACAATCAGCCCCAGCATTTT. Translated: CASSSTEYNQPQHF.